The clone carrying this T cell receptor (beta chain) was seen repeatedly, ten times or more. Its antigen is unidentified. Noted time point: sample taken at primary tumor resection. The donor group consisted of roughly 70 patients who had untreated, early-stage non-small cell lung cancer. Unsorted whole RNA of tumor, nontumor lung or frozen PBMC was sequenced. TCRdb processed the 5' RACE reads anew with MiXCR; each CDR3 protein has one entry. The data hold around 95,000 distinct CDR3 sequences, with around 4.8% observed a single time. The data are from a study of spatial heterogeneity in lung cancer. Trimming removed 1 base from V and 2 bases from J, with 7 bases in between. This CDR3 comprises 14 residues. Germline-derived CDR1 and CDR2 are MGHRA and YSYEKL. Points from the study as a whole: In tumor T cells, estimated coverage reached around 7% for alpha chains and around 12% for beta chains. Tumoral mutation counts were tracked by counts of expanded intratumoral alpha and beta TCRs.

The chain combines TRBV4-1 with TRBJ2-3, with no clear D. This TCR came from a male donor with early-stage non-small cell lung cancer. The sample here was lung tumor tissue, taken at surgery. CDR3 loop: CASSQVTFTDTQYF. CDR3 bases: TGCGCCAGCAGCCAAGTAACCTTCACAGATACGCAGTATTTT.